This T cell receptor beta chain was profiled in a study of control samples from healthy donors and cancer patients. Profiling relied on immunoSEQ multiplex PCR, and the TCRdb table lists in-frame clones only, not all of them. Here the sample spans 130,000 or so clones, roughly 84% being singletons. The clonotype comes from a man in his forties or fifties in good health. The sample taken for sequencing was blood.

CDR3 nucleotides: TGTGCCAGCAGCTATATAAACACCGGGGAGCTGTTTTTT. The encoded protein is CASSYINTGELFF. The rearrangement joins TRBV7-8 to TRBJ2-2; D uncertain. CDR1 SGHVS and CDR2 FQNEAQ come from the germline V gene. V was trimmed by 4 bases and J by 2 bases, leaving 5 bases between them. The CDR3 contains 13 residues.